The 10 T cell receptor beta chains below come from one sample, sequenced in a study of blood T cell repertoires in COVID-19. Profiling relied on immunoSEQ multiplex PCR, and the TCRdb table lists in-frame clones only, not all of them. In the table there are about 83,000 clones, roughly 83% of which are singletons. Sequenced input: peripheral blood. These receptors all come from a man between 45 and 60 years old with active COVID-19.

V gene TRBV5-1 combines with J gene TRBJ2-4, with D perhaps TRBD1 (6 bases). CDR1 and CDR2 (germline): SGHRS, YFSETQ. With 3 bases removed from V and 9 bases from J, the gap between germline ends came to 16 bases. CDR3 length: 14 amino acids. The chain's CDR3 is CASSSDNTGRIQYF. In DNA form, the CDR3 reads TGCGCCAGCAGCTCCGATAATACAGGGCGCATTCAGTACTTC. Full variable domain (outside the CDR3, taken from reference TRBV5-1 and TRBJ2-4): KAGVTQTPRYLIKTRGQQVTLSCSPISGHRSVSWYQQTPGQGLQFLFEYFSETQRNKGNFPGRFSGRQFSNSRSEMNVSTLELGDSALYLCASSSDNTGRIQYFGAGTRLSVL.

The rearrangement links TRBV10-1 to TRBJ2-2, with TRBD1 as a possible D gene (5 bases). The germline CDR1 and CDR2 sequences are WNHNN and SYGVQD (reference sequence). The germline V and J ends were trimmed by 3 bases and 4 bases, with 18 bases remaining between them. This CDR3 spans 17 amino acids. The CDR3 DNA reads TGCGCCAGCAGTGATGTCGAGACAGCCCCGAGCACCGGGGAGCTGTTTTTT. Translated: CASSDVETAPSTGELFF.

J is TRBJ2-2 and V is TRBV10-3; TRBD2 aligns across 7 bases. The CDR3 loop spans 17 amino acids. CDR1 ENHRY and CDR2 SYGVKD come from the germline V gene. V dropped 2 bases and J dropped 6; count of bases not matched to a gene: 12. CDR3 protein: CAISEGRAGPDAGELFF. In nucleotides, the CDR3 is TGTGCCATCAGTGAGGGGAGGGCAGGTCCGGATGCCGGGGAGCTGTTTTTT.

Remarks on this clone: Other DNA variants within this sample encode the same CDR3. The chain joins TRBV7-9 to TRBJ1-5; 9 bases line up with TRBD1. Germline V gives CDR1 SEHNR, CDR2 FQNEAQ (reference sequence). The CDR3 contains 16 residues. The V and J ends lost 2 bases and 3 bases, in that order; junction bases with no gene match: 5. DNA of the CDR3: TGTGCCAGCAGCTTATCCCGGACAGGGGCCAATCAGCCCCAGCATTTT. Translating gives CASSLSRTGANQPQHF.

This clone occurred a few times. This chain joins TRBV29-1 and TRBJ2-3; D is uncertain. The CDR3 loop spans 16 amino acids. The V and J ends lost 4 bases and 1 base respectively, with 18 bases between them. Germline loops: CDR1 SQVTM, CDR2 ANQGSEA. CDR3 nucleotides: TGCAGCGTTGGGTCCGTTACCCTGAGCCGCACAGATACGCAGTATTTT. Translating gives CSVGSVTLSRTDTQYF.

The J gene is TRBJ2-7, the V gene TRBV27; possibly TRBD1 for D (5 bases). The CDR3 consists of 13 residues. V was pared by 6 bases and J by 7 bases, with 16 bases between. CDR1 and CDR2 (germline): MNHEY, SMNVEV (reference sequence). CDR3 residues: CASSSDSPWEQYF. CDR3 nucleotide sequence: TGTGCCAGCAGCTCTGACAGCCCATGGGAGCAGTACTTC.

The V and J genes are TRBV7-9 and TRBJ2-5, with 7 bases fitting TRBD2. The length of the CDR3 is 15 residues. Germline assignment: CDR1 SEHNR and CDR2 FQNEAQ (reference sequence). J was trimmed by 2 bases and V by 3 bases; bases with no gene match: 6. The CDR3 DNA is TGTGCCAGCAGCTTCCCGGGGGGAAGTCAAGAGACCCAGTACTTC. This sequence encodes CASSFPGGSQETQYF. Looking up the rest from reference TRBV7-9 and TRBJ2-5 gives the full variable domain: DTGVSQNPRHKITKRGQNVTFRCDPISEHNRLYWYRQTLGQGPEFLTYFQNEAQLEKSRLLSDRFSAERPKGSFSTLEIQRTEQGDSAMYLCASSFPGGSQETQYFGPGTRLLVL.

The rearrangement joins TRBV5-1 to TRBJ1-1; 7 bases align to TRBD1. CDR1 is SGHRS and CDR2 is YFSETQ in the germline V gene. The CDR3 consists of 16 residues. V lost 4 bases to trimming and J lost 11 bases; unmatched junction nucleotides: 20. The CDR3 here is CASSPQGGQEGGQAFF. The CDR3 region has the DNA TGCGCCAGCAGCCCCCAGGGGGGACAAGAGGGCGGGCAGGCTTTCTTT.

V and J are TRBV9 and TRBJ2-3; TRBD2 matches at 15 bases. The J segment lost 2 bases and the V segment lost 3 bases, leaving 1 base of the junction unmatched. This CDR3 spans 16 amino acids. Per germline, CDR1 SGDLS and CDR2 YYNGEE. CDR3 residues: CASSGTSGRATDTQYF. The DNA for the CDR3 is TGTGCCAGCAGCGGGACTAGCGGGAGGGCCACAGATACGCAGTATTTT.

The CDR3 nucleotides are TGTGCCAGCAGCTTAGACCCTGGTGGGGGCGTCTACGAGCAGTACTTC. Its protein is CASSLDPGGGVYEQYF. V usage is TRBV7-2 and J usage is TRBJ2-7; the D gene is possibly TRBD1 (6 bases). The CDR3 has 16 amino acids. V was pared by 1 base and J by 3 bases, with 16 bases between. The germline gives CDR1 SGHTA, CDR2 FQGNSA.